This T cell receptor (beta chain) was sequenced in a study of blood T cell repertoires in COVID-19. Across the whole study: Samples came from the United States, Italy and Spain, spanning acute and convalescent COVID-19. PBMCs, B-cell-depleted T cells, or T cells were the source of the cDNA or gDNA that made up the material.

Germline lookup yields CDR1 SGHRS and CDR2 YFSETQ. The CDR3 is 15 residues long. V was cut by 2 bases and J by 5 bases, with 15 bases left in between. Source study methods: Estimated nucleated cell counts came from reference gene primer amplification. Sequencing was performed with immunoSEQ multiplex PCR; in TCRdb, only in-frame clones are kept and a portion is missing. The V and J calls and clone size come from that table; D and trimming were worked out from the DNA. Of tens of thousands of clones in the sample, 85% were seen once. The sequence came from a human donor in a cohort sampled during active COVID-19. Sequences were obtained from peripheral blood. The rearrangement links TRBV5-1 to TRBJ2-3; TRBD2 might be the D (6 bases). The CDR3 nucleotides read TGCGCCAGCAGCTTCTCGGGGGATGCAATAGATACGCAGTATTTT. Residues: CASSFSGDAIDTQYF.